This TCR beta chain was sequenced during a study of OX40 agonist ivuxolimab in advanced cancers. Assay: immunoSEQ multiplex PCR; the TCRdb copy retains only in-frame clones and omits some. The sample has about 66,000 clones, roughly 89% seen once; the top ten hold 14%. Trimming removed 6 bases from V and 3 bases from J, with 21 bases in between. This CDR3 spans 17 amino acids. Germline V gene lookup returns CDR1 MDHEN and CDR2 SYDVKM. Here the sequenced sample was CD4+ or CD8+ T cells sorted from blood, taken in a trial of the OX40 agonist ivuxolimab. The chain uses TRBV28 and TRBJ2-1, with D maybe TRBD2 (6 bases). The sequence was collected from an adult with an advanced solid tumor such as melanoma, head and neck, liver or kidney cancer. The CDR3 coding sequence is TGTGCCAGCAGGTCCCCCCCGGCGGGGCCTGACTACAATGAGCAGTTCTTC. Protein sequence: CASRSPPAGPDYNEQFF.